A single sample gave rise to the 15 T cell receptor beta chains below, sequenced in a study of human T cells and chemical hapten exposure. Time point: patch test 3, about 24 weeks after DPC sensitization. Noted treatment: therapeutic diphenylcyclopropenone sensitization with weekly scalp DPC. TCRdb reprocessed the RACE reads with MiXCR, giving one entry per CDR3 protein. The sample lists about 89,000 distinct CDR3 sequences; about an eighth were seen once. Sequencing used whole blood, obtained in connection with sensitization to the hapten diphenylcyclopropenone (DPC). All receptors derive from a woman in her 50s with alopecia areata. Some clones in this sample may be carry-over from other donors' samples.

CDR3 sequence (DNA): TGCAGCGTTACGCTCGGACAGGGAGGCGAGACCCAGTACTTC. It is translated as CSVTLGQGGETQYF. This rearrangement joins TRBV29-1 to TRBJ2-5; 8 bases match TRBD1. The CDR3 is 14 amino acids. Trimming cost V 5 bases and J 5 bases; bases outside gene matches: 10. Germline V gene sequence: CDR1 SQVTM, CDR2 ANQGSEA.

There are a few counts of this clonotype. The rearrangement links TRBV6-2 or TRBV6-3 to TRBJ2-3; TRBD2 agrees at 8 bases. The CDR3 has 16 residues. The ends lost 2 bases at V and 0 bases at J; junction bases unmatched: 4. The germline V gene has CDR1 MNHEY and CDR2 SVGEGT. CDR3 bases: TGTGCCAGCAGTTACCCACTAGCGGATAGCACAGATACGCAGTATTTT. It translates to CASSYPLADSTDTQYF.

This clonotype came up many times. This chain joins TRBV12-3 or TRBV12-4 and TRBJ2-7; 8 nucleotides line up with TRBD2. The CDR3 totals 14 residues. V lost 4 bases to trimming and J lost 6 bases; unmatched junction nucleotides: 8. This CDR3 is CASSSLAGATEQYF. In DNA, the CDR3 is TGTGCCAGCAGTTCCCTAGCGGGTGCAACCGAGCAGTACTTC.

This clonotype has only a few counts. The chain links TRBV6-1 to TRBJ2-1, with D possibly being TRBD1 or TRBD2 (5 bases each). CDR3 length equals 16 residues. Trimming cost V 5 bases and J 0 bases, with 14 bases left between them. Looked up from germline, CDR1 is MNHNS and CDR2 is SASEGT. CDR3 bases: TGTGCCAGCAGTCACCGGGACGGCTACTCCTACAATGAGCAGTTCTTC. Encoded protein: CASSHRDGYSYNEQFF.

The V call is TRBV20-1, the J call TRBJ2-1; D is tentatively TRBD1 or TRBD2 (5 bases each). The germline V gene encodes CDR1 DFQATT and CDR2 SNEGSKA (reference sequence). The V end was cut by 3 bases, the J end by 7 bases, with 16 bases between. This CDR3 contains 14 residues. CDR3 protein: CSARGVLEWNEQFF. DNA of the CDR3: TGCAGTGCTAGGGGGGTGTTGGAGTGGAATGAGCAGTTCTTC.

The rearrangement joins TRBV29-1 to TRBJ2-5; the D is unclear. The germline V gene encodes CDR1 SQVTM and CDR2 ANQGSEA. CDR3 length equals 12 residues. The ends were cut back, 4 bases at V and 3 bases at J, with 9 bases in the middle. The CDR3 DNA follows: TGCAGCGTTGGTTACACGAAAGAGACCCAGTACTTC. It specifies CSVGYTKETQYF.

The gene calls are TRBV4-1 and TRBJ1-1; D remains unclear. CDR3 size: 14 residues. V lost 0 bases and J lost 4, with 9 bases in between. Germline CDR1 MGHRA, CDR2 YSYEKL. Here the CDR3 DNA reads TGCGCCAGCAGCCAAGATACCGAGTTCACTGAAGCTTTCTTT. This translates into CASSQDTEFTEAFF.

This clonotype was counted at least ten times. V and J are TRBV3-1 and TRBJ2-1; maybe TRBD2 (6 bases). V lost 1 base and J lost 8, with 18 bases in between. This CDR3 comprises 16 residues. Germline CDR1 reads LGHDT; CDR2 reads YNNKEL (reference sequence). The CDR3 DNA is TGTGCCAGCAGCCAAGTCGGAAGGGGAGGTTGGGATGAGCAGTTCTTC. Translation: CASSQVGRGGWDEQFF.

There are a few counts of this clonotype. The chain has TRBV10-3 and TRBJ1-1; 7 bases agree with TRBD1. The CDR3 loop spans 13 amino acids. Germline V lookup: CDR1 ENHRY, CDR2 SYGVKD. Germline trimming cut 7 bases from V and 2 bases from J; bases unmatched to any gene: 4. The CDR3 here is CAIKTGTNTEAFF. The CDR3 bases are TGTGCCATCAAGACAGGGACTAACACTGAAGCTTTCTTT.

This clonotype has only a few counts. This rearrangement joins TRBV20-1 to TRBJ2-7; the match to TRBD2 covers 11 bases. CDR3 size: 13 residues. The germline CDR1 and CDR2 sequences are DFQATT and SNEGSKA (reference sequence). After removal of 4 bases from V and 5 bases from J, the junction contained 4 bases not matched to a gene. The CDR3 DNA reads as TGCAGTGCTATAGCGGGAGGGAGCGACGAGCAGTACTTC. This gives the protein CSAIAGGSDEQYF.

V usage is TRBV20-1 and J usage is TRBJ1-4; no clear D. With 6 bases removed from V and 0 bases from J, the gap between germline ends came to 5 bases. Germline V gene sequence: CDR1 DFQATT, CDR2 SNEGSKA (reference sequence). The CDR3 spans 12 residues. The CDR3 sequence: CSATATNEKLFF. The CDR3 region has the DNA TGCAGTGCCACTGCAACTAATGAAAAACTGTTTTTT.

This chain connects TRBV10-2 to TRBJ2-7; 7 bases match TRBD2. The germline V gene encodes CDR1 WSHSY and CDR2 SAAADI. V lost 6 bases and J lost 3; bases outside the gene matches: 11. The CDR3 sequence is 15 residues long. CDR3 in amino acids: CASRQQPGLNYEQYF. The CDR3, as DNA: TGCGCCAGCAGACAACAACCGGGACTAAACTACGAGCAGTACTTC.

This chain links TRBV13 with TRBJ2-3; D gene unclear. V lost 2 bases and J lost 8, with 20 bases in between. The length of the CDR3 is 16 residues. Germline V gene sequence: CDR1 PRHDT, CDR2 FYEKMQ (reference sequence). The CDR3 loop is CASSLFDLGPVVTQYF. CDR3 bases: TGTGCCAGCAGCTTATTCGATTTAGGGCCGGTGGTTACGCAGTATTTT.

The CDR3 DNA sequence: TGTGCCAGCAGGATCGGGACAACAGGTCCCATTGATAATGAGCAGTTCTTC. It translates to CASRIGTTGPIDNEQFF. The rearrangement uses TRBV11-2 and TRBJ2-1; weak D call: TRBD1 (6 bases). The CDR3 consists of 17 residues. Trimming removed 6 bases from V and 7 bases from J, with 25 bases in between. CDR1 and CDR2 from the germline V gene are SGHAT and FQNNGV.

This clonotype turned up a few times. This chain joins TRBV12-3 or TRBV12-4 and TRBJ2-3; TRBD2 matches 9 bases. This CDR3 has 15 amino acids. Losses at the gene ends were 6 bases for V and 0 bases for J; bases not matched to a gene: 4. CDR3 nucleotides: TGTGCCAGCAGGACTAGCGGAGGAAGCACAGATACGCAGTATTTT. Amino acid sequence: CASRTSGGSTDTQYF.